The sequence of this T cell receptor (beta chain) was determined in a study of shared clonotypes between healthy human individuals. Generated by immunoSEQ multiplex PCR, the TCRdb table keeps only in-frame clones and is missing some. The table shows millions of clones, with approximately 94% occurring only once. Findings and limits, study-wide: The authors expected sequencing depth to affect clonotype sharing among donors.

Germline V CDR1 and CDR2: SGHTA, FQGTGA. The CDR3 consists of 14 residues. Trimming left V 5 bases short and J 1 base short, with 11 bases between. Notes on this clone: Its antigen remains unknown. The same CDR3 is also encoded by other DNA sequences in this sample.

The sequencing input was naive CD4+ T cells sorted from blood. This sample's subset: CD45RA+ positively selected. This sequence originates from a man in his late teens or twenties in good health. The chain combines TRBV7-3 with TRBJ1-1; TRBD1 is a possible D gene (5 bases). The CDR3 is CASSPGAGNTEAFF. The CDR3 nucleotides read TGTGCCAGCAGCCCCGGGGCCGGGAACACTGAAGCTTTCTTT. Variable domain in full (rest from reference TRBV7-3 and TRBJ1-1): GAGVSQTPSNKVTEKGKYVELRCDPISGHTALYWYRQSLGQGPEFLIYFQGTGAADDSGLPNDRFFAVRPEGSVSTLKIQRTERGDSAVYLCASSPGAGNTEAFFGQGTRLTVV.